The 23 T cell receptor beta chains below all came from one sample that was sequenced in a study of T-cell reconstitution after alpha-beta-depleted transplantation in children. Construction of the TCRbeta library involved unique molecular identifiers. Via MiXCR, TCRdb re-called the PCR reads, giving one row per CDR3 protein. This repertoire shows 490,000 or so distinct CDR3 sequences, about an eighth found once; its top ten account for over 5.5%. The source material was PBMCs from the stem cell graft donor, sampled from the stem cell graft. The source is a human donor who donated a stem cell graft to a child with combined immunodeficiency.

This clonotype appeared a few times. The gene calls are TRBV4-2 and TRBJ2-2; 11 bases map to TRBD1. Germline V gene data show CDR1 as LGHNA and CDR2 as YNFKEQ. The CDR3 sequence is 16 residues long. V trimming: 4 bases; J trimming: 3 bases; junction bases outside the gene matches: 4. CDR3 region: CASSPGTGGHTGELFF. The CDR3 DNA is TGTGCCAGCAGCCCTGGGACAGGGGGACACACCGGGGAGCTGTTTTTT.

The chain is built from TRBV29-1 and TRBJ2-7, with D perhaps TRBD1 (6 bases). Per germline, CDR1 SQVTM and CDR2 ANQGSEA. Trimming removed 0 bases from V and 5 bases from J, with 11 bases in between. The CDR3 runs 13 residues. CDR3 sequence (DNA): TGCAGCGTTGAAGATACCAGGGGCGACGAGCAGTACTTC. This translates into CSVEDTRGDEQYF.

The gene calls are TRBV12-3 or TRBV12-4 and TRBJ2-1; unclear D gene. V lost 1 base, J lost 6 bases, and 7 bases lay in between. The CDR3 spans 13 residues. CDR3 sequence (DNA): TGTGCCAGCAGTTTAGTGGGATTCAATGAGCAGTTCTTC. As protein: CASSLVGFNEQFF.

This clonotype was observed many times. This chain joins TRBV18 and TRBJ2-1; D call uncertain. In germline, CDR1 is KGHSH, CDR2 LQKENI. V lost 3 bases and J lost 10, with 13 bases in between. The CDR3 spans 13 residues. CDR3 sequence (DNA): TGTGCCAGCTCACCTAACCCGGAATCAGAGCAGTTCTTC. It yields the protein CASSPNPESEQFF.

This clonotype was counted many times. This chain joins TRBV29-1 and TRBJ2-7; no clear D. The germline V and J ends were trimmed by 6 bases and 3 bases, with 15 bases remaining between them. CDR1 and CDR2 from the germline V gene are SQVTM and ANQGSEA. The CDR3 totals 13 residues. CDR3 sequence: CSVVTRLSYEQYF. The CDR3 coding sequence is TGCAGCGTCGTGACAAGACTCAGCTACGAGCAGTACTTC.

V and J are TRBV9 and TRBJ2-1; 9 bases match TRBD2. CDR3 length equals 15 residues. The V gene's germline CDR1 is SGDLS and CDR2 YYNGEE. The ends lost 2 bases at V and 9 bases at J; junction bases unmatched: 9. CDR3 in DNA: TGTGCCAGCAGCGTTAGCGGGGGTGGGGTAGGTGAGCAGTTCTTC. This sequence encodes CASSVSGGGVGEQFF.

There are many counts of this clonotype. The chain couples TRBV5-1 to TRBJ2-5; 7 bases match TRBD1. V was pared by 2 bases and J by 4 bases, with 5 bases of the junction left unmatched. Germline CDR1 reads SGHRS; CDR2 reads YFSETQ. The CDR3 extends over 14 amino acids. The CDR3 sequence: CASSFGQAGETQYF. For the CDR3, the DNA is TGCGCCAGCAGCTTCGGACAGGCGGGAGAGACCCAGTACTTC.

This rearrangement joins TRBV20-1 to TRBJ1-1; 9 positions match TRBD1. Trimming at V came to 5 bases and at J to 4 bases, leaving 11 bases not matched to a gene. Germline V CDR1 and CDR2: DFQATT, SNEGSKA (reference sequence). This CDR3 contains 15 residues. CDR3 DNA sequence: TGCAGTGCTTTTGTTCGGGACAGGGCTGGCACTGAAGCTTTCTTT. Its protein product is CSAFVRDRAGTEAFF.

In this sample, this clonotype turned up a few times. V is TRBV4-3 and J is TRBJ2-1; 15 bases are a match to TRBD2. The CDR3 has 15 amino acids. V dropped 4 bases and J dropped 11; count of bases not matched to a gene: 6. CDR1 is LGHNA, CDR2 YSLEER, per germline. CDR3 in amino acids: CASSPWTSGGAQQFF. The DNA of the CDR3 is TGCGCCAGCAGCCCCTGGACTAGCGGGGGGGCACAGCAGTTCTTC.

The rearrangement uses TRBV10-3 and TRBJ1-1; 9 nucleotides line up with TRBD1. Losses at the gene ends were 7 bases for V and 4 bases for J; bases not matched to a gene: 7. This CDR3 has 14 residues. Germline V gene sequence: CDR1 ENHRY, CDR2 SYGVKD. Written as DNA, the CDR3 is TGTGCCATCACTGGGGGACAGGGTGTCACTGAAGCTTTCTTT. Its protein product is CAITGGQGVTEAFF.

The chain has TRBV23-1 and TRBJ2-7; D perhaps matches TRBD1 (7 bases). TRBV23-1 is noted as an ORF with a role that remains uncertain. CDR3 length: 19 residues. The V end lost 0 bases, the J end lost 0 bases, and 21 bases lay between the germline ends. The CDR3 DNA sequence: TGCGCCAGCAGTCAATCTCGGGAGCGACAGGGAACGGTCTCCTACGAGCAGTACTTC. It codes for CASSQSRERQGTVSYEQYF.

This clonotype was counted at least ten times. This chain joins TRBV15 and TRBJ2-7; D may be TRBD2 (5 bases). The CDR3 sequence is 14 residues long. The V gene lost 4 bases and the J gene lost 3 bases, with 13 bases spanning the gap. CDR1 is LNHNV, CDR2 YYDKDF, per germline (reference sequence). CDR3 sequence (DNA): TGTGCCACCAGCACTGACCGGGATTACTACGAGCAGTACTTC. This encodes CATSTDRDYYEQYF.

The V call is TRBV5-1, the J call TRBJ2-7; a weak D match, TRBD1 (6 bases). The CDR3 totals 14 residues. Germline V lookup: CDR1 SGHRS, CDR2 YFSETQ. The ends were cut back, 4 bases at V and 1 base at J, with 12 bases in the middle. CDR3 sequence (DNA): TGCGCCAGCAGCGTAGTTCAGGGGTCCTACGAGCAGTACTTC. Translating gives CASSVVQGSYEQYF.

This clonotype has more than one count but fewer than ten. This chain links TRBV11-1 with TRBJ2-7; D gene unclear. Germline V gene sequence: CDR1 SGHAT, CDR2 FQDESV (reference sequence). The CDR3 length is 13 residues. V dropped 4 bases and J dropped 4 bases, with 11 bases sitting between them. Written as DNA, the CDR3 is TGTGCCAGCAGCTCTTACATGGGTTACGAGCAGTACTTC. Its protein is CASSSYMGYEQYF.

The CDR3 loop is CASSFPGNLYGYTF. DNA for the CDR3: TGTGCCAGCAGTTTTCCAGGAAACCTCTATGGCTACACCTTC. The rearrangement links TRBV12-3 or TRBV12-4 to TRBJ1-2; D remains unclear. The CDR3 consists of 14 residues. Trimming removed 3 bases from V and 4 bases from J, with 12 bases in between.

This clonotype occurred a few times. This chain connects TRBV2 to TRBJ2-7, with TRBD2 matching 7 bases. Germline V CDR1 and CDR2: SNHLY, FYNNEI. V lost 7 bases to trimming and J lost 4 bases; unmatched junction nucleotides: 13. This CDR3 region has 15 residues. CDR3: CASTGPGLMPYEQYF. The CDR3 DNA is TGTGCCAGCACGGGACCGGGACTAATGCCTTACGAGCAGTACTTC. Using reference TRBV2 and TRBJ2-7 for the parts outside the CDR3, the full variable domain is EPEVTQTPSHQVTQMGQEVILRCVPISNHLYFYWYRQILGQKVEFLVSFYNNEISEKSEIFDDQFSVERPDGSNFTLKIRSTKLEDSAMYFCASTGPGLMPYEQYFGPGTRLTVT.

In this sample, this clonotype turned up a few times. The rearrangement joins TRBV7-2 to TRBJ1-2; no clear D. The germline V gene encodes CDR1 SGHTA and CDR2 FQGNSA. The CDR3 is 14 residues long. Trimming stripped 6 bases from V and 6 bases from J, with 17 bases between. The CDR3 protein is CASSPTPPDNGYTF. CDR3 sequence (DNA): TGTGCCAGCAGTCCAACCCCCCCAGATAATGGCTACACCTTC. Complete variable domain (other parts from reference TRBV7-2 and TRBJ1-2): GAGVSQSPSNKVTEKGKDVELRCDPISGHTALYWYRQSLGQGLEFLIYFQGNSAPDKSGLPSDRFSAERTGGSVSTLTIQRTQQEDSAVYLCASSPTPPDNGYTFGSGTRLTVV.

The sample holds many counts of this clonotype. J is TRBJ2-7 and V is TRBV9; TRBD2 is a possible D gene (7 bases). The CDR3 consists of 14 residues. Germline CDR1 reads SGDLS; CDR2 reads YYNGEE. Trimming removed 4 bases from V and 0 bases from J, with 11 bases in between. The CDR3 protein is CASSRGGISYEQYF. DNA of the CDR3: TGTGCCAGCAGCCGCGGGGGCATCTCCTACGAGCAGTACTTC.

This clonotype was found many times. The V gene is TRBV24-1, the J gene TRBJ2-5, with D uncertain. Germline CDR1 is KGHDR and CDR2 is SFDVKD. With 4 bases removed from V and 3 bases from J, the gap between germline ends came to 8 bases. The CDR3 has 13 residues. The CDR3 DNA reads TGTGCCACCAGTGACCCAGGAAAAGAGACCCAGTACTTC. Protein sequence: CATSDPGKETQYF.

This clonotype came up a few times. J is TRBJ1-6 and V is TRBV27; D is possibly TRBD1 (6 bases). CDR3 length: 15 amino acids. Germline V lookup: CDR1 MNHEY, CDR2 SMNVEV (reference sequence). Trimming stripped 2 bases from V and 8 bases from J, with 13 bases between. The CDR3 DNA follows: TGTGCCAGCAGTTTAGTCGGGACATGGGATTCACCCCTCCACTTT. This sequence encodes CASSLVGTWDSPLHF.

The chain couples TRBV19 to TRBJ2-1; 7 bases match TRBD1. The V gene's germline CDR1 is LNHDA and CDR2 SQIVND (reference sequence). The CDR3 runs 16 residues. Trimming removed 6 bases from V and 3 bases from J; junction bases left unmatched: 11. DNA of the CDR3: TGTGCCAGTAGCAACTACGACAGGGCAGTCTACAATGAGCAGTTCTTC. Amino acids: CASSNYDRAVYNEQFF.

This clonotype has more than one count but fewer than ten. The chain combines TRBV5-6 with TRBJ2-1; the D gene is possibly TRBD1 (6 bases). From germline, CDR1 is SGHDT and CDR2 YYEEEE. The germline V and J ends were trimmed by 5 bases and 3 bases, with 12 bases remaining between them. The CDR3 length is 14 residues. CDR3 in amino acids: CASSLDRDYNEQFF. DNA of the CDR3: TGTGCCAGCAGTCTGGACAGAGACTACAATGAGCAGTTCTTC. The full variable domain, completed using reference TRBV5-6 and TRBJ2-1, is DAGVTQSPTHLIKTRGQQVTLRCSPKSGHDTVSWYQQALGQGPQFIFQYYEEEERQRGNFPDRFSGHQFPNYSSELNVNALLLGDSALYLCASSLDRDYNEQFFGPGTRLTVL.

This clonotype was counted a few times. The chain carries TRBV11-2 and TRBJ2-7; no clear D. The CDR3 has 13 residues. Germline CDR1 SGHAT, CDR2 FQNNGV. V lost 0 bases and J lost 2, with 5 bases in between. CDR3 coding DNA: TGTGCCAGCAGCTTAGATCTGGCCTACGAGCAGTACTTC. This gives the protein CASSLDLAYEQYF.